This T cell receptor (beta chain) was documented in a study of identical twins. Study outcomes and limitations: Fewer insertions marked abundant cord blood beta clonotypes; young adult naive trended weakly, memory not at all. Its conclusions, products of cross-sectional statistical analysis, did not come from following the same donors.

This clonotype was observed at least ten times. Antigen specificity is unknown. CDR3 length equals 13 residues. Germline lookup yields CDR1 WSHSY and CDR2 SAAADI. Trimming stripped 6 bases from V and 2 bases from J, with 10 bases between. Every sampled donor was Caucasian and healthy. A universal primer site was added by template switching, and unique molecular identifiers were carried by the cDNA. TCRdb analysed the 5' RACE reads with MiXCR anew, one entry per CDR3 protein. The table has fewer than 900,000 distinct CDR3 sequences, around 21% seen once. The sample also formed part of further work on T cells expressing NK-cell markers.

Sequencing was performed on PBMCs. This rearrangement joins TRBV10-2 to TRBJ1-2; D remains ambiguous. The sequence was obtained from a woman aged 18-30 years in good health. The CDR3 nucleotides are TGCGCCAGCAGCTTCGACACCAACTATGGCTACACCTTC. This sequence encodes CASSFDTNYGYTF.